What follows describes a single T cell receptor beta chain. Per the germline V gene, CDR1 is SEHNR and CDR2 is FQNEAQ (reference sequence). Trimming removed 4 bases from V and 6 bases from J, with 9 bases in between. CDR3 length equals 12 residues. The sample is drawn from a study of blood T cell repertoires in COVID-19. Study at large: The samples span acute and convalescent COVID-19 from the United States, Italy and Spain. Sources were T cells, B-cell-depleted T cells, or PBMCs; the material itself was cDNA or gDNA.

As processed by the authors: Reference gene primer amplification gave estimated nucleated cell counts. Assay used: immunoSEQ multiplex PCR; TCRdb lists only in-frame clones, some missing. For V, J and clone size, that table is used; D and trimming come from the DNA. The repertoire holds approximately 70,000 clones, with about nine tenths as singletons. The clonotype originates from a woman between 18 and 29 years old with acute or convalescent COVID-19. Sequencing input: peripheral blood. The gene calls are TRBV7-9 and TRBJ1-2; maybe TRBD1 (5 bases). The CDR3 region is CASSSPGDGYTF. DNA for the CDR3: TGTGCCAGCAGCTCGCCGGGGGATGGCTACACCTTC.